This T cell receptor beta chain stems from a study of human T cells and chemical hapten exposure. After removal of 4 bases from V and 5 bases from J, the junction contained 13 bases not matched to a gene. CDR1 and CDR2 from the germline V gene are GTSNPN and SVGIG (reference sequence). The CDR3 runs to 15 residues. This clonotype was observed at least ten times. Described time point: pre-sensitization, week 0. As for treatment: therapeutic diphenylcyclopropenone sensitization with weekly scalp DPC. The library attached unique molecular identifiers to individual cDNA molecules. MiXCR, applied by TCRdb to the RACE reads, yields one record per CDR3 protein. The profile shows under 50,000 distinct CDR3 sequences, less than 8.5% of them singletons.

The chain uses TRBV30 and TRBJ1-1; TRBD1 aligns across 7 bases. The source of this sequence is a woman in her forties or fifties with alopecia areata. Some clones in this sample may be carry-over from other donors' samples. This sample comprised whole blood, obtained in connection with sensitization to the hapten diphenylcyclopropenone (DPC). The CDR3 reads CAWTPGPTGETEAFF. The CDR3 DNA follows: TGTGCCTGGACCCCGGGCCCTACAGGGGAGACTGAAGCTTTCTTT.